Following are 3 T cell receptor beta chains from one sample sequenced in a study of graft-versus-host responses after intestinal transplantation. Sequencing was performed with immunoSEQ multiplex PCR; in TCRdb, only in-frame clones are kept and a portion is missing. The sample lists some 96,000 clones; more than 85% were seen once. Their antigen targets remain unknown. The sequences come from unstimulated CD4+ T cells sorted from spleen or lymph node cells, collected before transplant. The receptors were sampled from a human donor who was the organ donor for an intestinal transplant.

Only one count was recorded for this clone. Other DNA sequences from this sample encode an identical CDR3 as well. The rearrangement uses TRBV6-1 and TRBJ1-1; D unclear. The V gene lost 3 bases and the J gene lost 7 bases, with 6 bases spanning the gap. Germline CDR1 and CDR2: MNHNS and SASEGT. The CDR3 has 11 amino acids. The DNA of the CDR3 is TGTGCCAGCAGTGAGGACCGTGAAGCTTTCTTT. This encodes CASSEDREAFF.

The chain uses TRBV5-8 and TRBJ1-5, with 8 bases matching TRBD1. J gave up 4 bases and V 3 bases, and 6 bases lay outside the gene matches. CDR3 length: 15 residues. Germline V CDR1 and CDR2: SGHTS, YDEGEE. CDR3 sequence (DNA): TGTGCCAGCAGCTCGGGACAGGCCTTGAATCAGCCCCAGCATTTT. Translating it yields CASSSGQALNQPQHF. Supplemented by reference TRBV5-8 and TRBJ1-5, the full variable domain reads EAGVTQSPTHLIKTRGQQATLRCSPISGHTSVYWYQQALGLGLQFLLWYDEGEERNRGNFPPRFSGRQFPNYSSELNVNALELEDSALYLCASSSGQALNQPQHFGDGTRLSIL.

The chain combines TRBV5-1 with TRBJ2-1; D uncertain. The CDR3 loop spans 14 amino acids. Germline V lookup: CDR1 SGHRS, CDR2 YFSETQ. The V and J ends lost 6 bases and 5 bases respectively, with 15 bases between them. The CDR3: CASTFEGPDNEQFF. The CDR3 DNA is TGCGCCAGCACTTTTGAAGGTCCCGACAATGAGCAGTTCTTC.